Each of the 28 T cell receptor beta chains below was sequenced from the same sample in a study of CD8 T cells in ankylosing spondylitis (dated by TCRdb to 2015 to 2018). General conclusions and limits of the study: Blood from ankylosing spondylitis patients appeared to be characterized by a TCR beta motif composed of roughly 8 highly homologous amino acid variants.

Their antigens are not known. Library prep was done by 5' RACE. Sequencing relied on an Illumina HiSeq 2500. Clones were called with MiXCR by TCRdb after fastp trimmed the public reads at Q25, and only in-frame beta chains were retained. A single entry per CDR3 protein holds the most common genes and DNA from its merged rows. This sample has fewer than 550,000 distinct CDR3 sequences in its table, and roughly 5% of those were observed once. Around 3.4% of the sample goes to the ten largest clones. Sequencing used blood, either unsorted or a sorted T cell fraction (not recorded which). The receptor source for this set is a male donor with ankylosing spondylitis.

The chain recombines TRBV4-3 with TRBJ1-1, with D possibly being TRBD1 (6 bases). The CDR3 spans 16 residues. V lost 1 base and J 1 base, leaving 13 bases between the germline ends. The germline V gene encodes CDR1 LGHNA and CDR2 YSLEER. The CDR3 nucleotides are TGCGCCAGCAGCCAAGGGGCCAGGGGTTGGAACACTGAAGCTTTCTTT. Its translation is CASSQGARGWNTEAFF.

This clonotype was seen many times. This chain links TRBV29-1 with TRBJ1-4, with no clear D. The ends were cut back, 6 bases at V and 4 bases at J, with 6 bases in the middle. The CDR3 is 11 amino acids. CDR1 and CDR2 (germline): SQVTM, ANQGSEA. CDR3: CSVAYNEKLFF. The CDR3, as DNA: TGCAGCGTCGCCTATAATGAAAAACTGTTTTTT.

This clonotype was picked up many times. This chain joins TRBV20-1 and TRBJ1-4; D unclear. CDR1 is DFQATT and CDR2 is SNEGSKA in the germline V gene (reference sequence). The CDR3 is 14 residues long. V was pared by 4 bases and J by 4 bases, with 13 bases between. In DNA form, the CDR3 reads TGCAGTGCTAACTCGCCCCGCGGTAATGAAAAACTGTTTTTT. Its protein is CSANSPRGNEKLFF.

This clonotype occurred many times. The chain combines TRBV5-1 with TRBJ2-7, with D possibly being TRBD2 (5 bases). In germline, CDR1 is SGHRS, CDR2 YFSETQ. This CDR3 has 13 amino acids. The V end lost 4 bases, the J end lost 1 base, and 9 bases lay between the germline ends. CDR3 nucleotide sequence: TGCGCCAGCAGCAGCGGATTTTCCTACGAGCAGTACTTC. It is translated as CASSSGFSYEQYF.

This clonotype was counted ten times or more. The V call is TRBV6-5, the J call TRBJ1-5, with no clear D. Germline V gives CDR1 MNHEY, CDR2 SVGAGI. CDR3 size: 15 residues. The ends were cut back, 0 bases at V and 0 bases at J, with 6 bases in the middle. The CDR3: CASSYSGISNQPQHF. The CDR3 DNA sequence: TGTGCCAGCAGTTACTCAGGAATTAGCAATCAGCCCCAGCATTTT.

This clonotype was observed many times. This chain joins TRBV5-1 and TRBJ2-7, with TRBD2 identical over 7 bases. Per germline, CDR1 SGHRS and CDR2 YFSETQ. This CDR3 has 13 residues. V dropped 7 bases and J dropped 7; count of bases not matched to a gene: 11. CDR3 DNA sequence: TGCGCCAGCTGCTATGCGGGAGCTGGGGAGCAGTACTTC. It yields the protein CASCYAGAGEQYF. Full variable domain (rest looked up from reference TRBV5-1 and TRBJ2-7): KAGVTQTPRYLIKTRGQQVTLSCSPISGHRSVSWYQQTPGQGLQFLFEYFSETQRNKGNFPGRFSGRQFSNSRSEMNVSTLELGDSALYLCASCYAGAGEQYFGPGTRLTVT.

This clonotype has a count of ten or more. The genes are TRBV5-1 and TRBJ2-7; 12 bases align to TRBD1. Germline lookup yields CDR1 SGHRS and CDR2 YFSETQ. This CDR3 has 17 residues. Trimming cost V 3 bases and J 0 bases; bases outside gene matches: 7. The CDR3 DNA sequence: TGCGCCAGCAGCTGGGCGGGACAGGGGGCAAGCTCCTACGAGCAGTACTTC. It codes for CASSWAGQGASSYEQYF.

This clonotype was recorded many times. V is TRBV20-1 and J is TRBJ1-1; D is uncertain. V shed 5 bases and J shed 4 bases, with 11 bases lying between them. Germline V lookup: CDR1 DFQATT, CDR2 SNEGSKA (reference sequence). This CDR3 region has 12 residues. This chain's CDR3 is CSAERAGTEAFF. CDR3 nucleotides: TGCAGTGCTGAGAGGGCCGGCACTGAAGCTTTCTTT.

This clonotype showed up just a few times. The rearrangement uses TRBV30 and TRBJ2-1; D is possibly TRBD1 or TRBD2 (6 bases each). Germline V gene sequence: CDR1 GTSNPN, CDR2 SVGIG (reference sequence). The CDR3 runs 14 residues. V was pared by 4 bases and J by 3 bases, with 13 bases between. The CDR3 sequence: CAWTRGANYNEQFF. CDR3 DNA: TGTGCCTGGACAAGGGGGGCCAACTACAATGAGCAGTTCTTC.

This clonotype was picked up a small number of times. V gene TRBV6-1 combines with J gene TRBJ2-5; no definite D call. The CDR3 consists of 13 residues. Trimming left V 10 bases short and J 2 bases short, with 14 bases between. CDR1 and CDR2 from the germline V gene are MNHNS and SASEGT. CDR3 coding DNA: TGTGCCACCCCATCCGGCGATCAAGAGACCCAGTACTTC. This codes for CATPSGDQETQYF.

This clonotype was picked up many times. V is TRBV29-1 and J is TRBJ2-7; the match to TRBD1 covers 7 bases. The CDR3 is 16 residues long. After removal of 6 bases from V and 0 bases from J, the junction contained 14 bases not matched to a gene. Germline loops: CDR1 SQVTM, CDR2 ANQGSEA. CDR3 DNA: TGCAGCGTGTGGGGACAGCTCTCCAGGAGCTCCTACGAGCAGTACTTC. This gives the protein CSVWGQLSRSSYEQYF.

This clonotype has a count of ten or more. This sequence joins TRBV3-1 and TRBJ2-1; weak D call: TRBD2 (5 bases). Germline CDR1 is LGHDT and CDR2 is YNNKEL (reference sequence). The CDR3 extends over 14 amino acids. Trimming took 2 bases from V and 4 from J, leaving 9 bases between them. CDR3 amino acids: CASSQNRGYNEQFF. Written as DNA, the CDR3 is TGTGCCAGCAGCCAAAATAGAGGGTACAATGAGCAGTTCTTC.

This clonotype was counted many times. As DNA, the CDR3 is TGTGCCAGCAGCTTAGAGGGACCTGGACAGGGCTACGAGCAGTACTTC. It specifies CASSLEGPGQGYEQYF. The J gene is TRBJ2-7, the V gene TRBV7-9, with 8 bases identical to TRBD1. The junction had 8 bases not matched to a gene; V was cut back by 1 base and J by 3 bases. CDR3 size: 16 residues. Germline CDR1 SEHNR, CDR2 FQNEAQ (reference sequence). The entire variable domain, with the rest obtained from reference TRBV7-9 and TRBJ2-7, is as follows: DTGVSQNPRHKITKRGQNVTFRCDPISEHNRLYWYRQTLGQGPEFLTYFQNEAQLEKSRLLSDRFSAERPKGSFSTLEIQRTEQGDSAMYLCASSLEGPGQGYEQYFGPGTRLTVT.

This clonotype was seen repeatedly, ten times or more. The genes are TRBV7-9 and TRBJ1-2; 7 bases fit TRBD1. This CDR3 comprises 13 residues. The germline CDR1 and CDR2 sequences are SEHNR and FQNEAQ (reference sequence). Trimming removed 8 bases from V and 1 base from J; junction bases left unmatched: 4. CDR3 region: CASGGTVNYGYTF. The CDR3 DNA reads as TGTGCCAGCGGGGGGACAGTTAACTATGGCTACACCTTC.

This clonotype was found many times. The V and J genes are TRBV9 and TRBJ2-5; D uncertain. Trimming cost V 0 bases and J 5 bases, with 14 bases left between them. This CDR3 has 15 residues. Germline values: CDR1 SGDLS, CDR2 YYNGEE. DNA for the CDR3: TGTGCCAGCAGCGTAGGGGTAGCAGGTCCGGAGACCCAGTACTTC. Translating it yields CASSVGVAGPETQYF.

In its sample, this clonotype was seen many times. V gene TRBV12-3 or TRBV12-4 combines with J gene TRBJ1-2; D is possibly TRBD1 (5 bases). This CDR3 is 15 amino acids long. V was cut by 6 bases and J by 8 bases, with 22 bases left in between. This CDR3 is CASRTGTRGNFGYTF. CDR3 nucleotides: TGTGCCAGCAGAACCGGGACGAGAGGTAATTTCGGCTACACCTTC.

This clonotype has a count of ten or more. V usage is TRBV28 and J usage is TRBJ2-1, with TRBD2 as a possible D gene (6 bases). The CDR3 extends over 15 amino acids. Trimming shortened V by 5 bases and J by 5 bases, and 16 bases separated the two germline ends. Looked up from germline, CDR1 is MDHEN and CDR2 is SYDVKM. The CDR3 region is CASSPSGLANNEQFF. DNA for the CDR3: TGTGCCAGCAGTCCGTCGGGACTGGCGAACAATGAGCAGTTCTTC. The entire variable domain, with the rest obtained from reference TRBV28 and TRBJ2-1, is as follows: DVKVTQSSRYLVKRTGEKVFLECVQDMDHENMFWYRQDPGLGLRLIYFSYDVKMKEKGDIPEGYSVSREKKERFSLILESASTNQTSMYLCASSPSGLANNEQFFGPGTRLTVL.

At least ten counts were recorded for this clonotype. The chain links TRBV6-2 or TRBV6-3 to TRBJ2-1, with TRBD2 identical over 13 bases. The germline V gene encodes CDR1 MNHEY and CDR2 SVGEGT. The V segment lost 5 bases and the J segment 7 bases; nucleotides outside the gene matches: 8. The CDR3 runs 16 residues. The CDR3 is CASSKRTSGRWNEQFF. Here the CDR3 DNA reads TGTGCCAGCAGTAAACGGACTAGCGGGAGATGGAATGAGCAGTTCTTC.

This clonotype was seen at least ten times. The chain employs TRBV20-1 and TRBJ1-4; no clear D gene. CDR1 is DFQATT and CDR2 is SNEGSKA in the germline V gene (reference sequence). The CDR3 loop spans 15 amino acids. Between the trimmed V and J ends, which lost 6 bases and 4 bases, there was a span of 18 bases. The CDR3 DNA sequence: TGCAGTGCCAGAAGTGGGGTGGCCGTTAATGAAAAACTGTTTTTT. Its translation is CSARSGVAVNEKLFF.

This clonotype showed up many times. This chain uses TRBV9 with TRBJ2-1, with 8 bases aligning to TRBD1. Trimming removed 3 bases from V and 3 bases from J; junction bases left unmatched: 8. From germline, CDR1 is SGDLS and CDR2 YYNGEE. The CDR3 covers 16 residues. CDR3 protein: CASSATGAIIYNEQFF. The CDR3 DNA reads as TGTGCCAGCAGCGCGACAGGGGCAATTATCTACAATGAGCAGTTCTTC.

This clonotype came up many times. The chain joins TRBV6-1 to TRBJ1-4; 7 bases match TRBD1. Trimming cost V 8 bases and J 15 bases; bases outside gene matches: 21. CDR1 and CDR2 (germline): MNHNS, SASEGT. The length of the CDR3 is 15 residues. CDR3 in amino acids: CASGTHGQDTTEVFF. The CDR3 DNA follows: TGTGCCAGCGGAACGCACGGACAGGACACCACGGAAGTGTTTTTT.

There are a few counts of this clonotype. V usage is TRBV27 and J usage is TRBJ2-7; D possibly corresponds to TRBD1 (5 bases). Trimming took off 0 bases at V and 1 base at J, with 10 bases between the two ends. This CDR3 is 15 amino acids long. CDR1 is MNHEY, CDR2 SMNVEV, per germline (reference sequence). This CDR3 is CASSLSWGGSYEQYF. CDR3 DNA: TGTGCCAGCAGTTTATCGTGGGGCGGATCCTACGAGCAGTACTTC.

This sequence joins TRBV4-3 and TRBJ2-3; D ambiguous. CDR1 and CDR2 from the germline V gene are LGHNA and YSLEER. The CDR3 contains 16 residues. Trimming took off 0 bases at V and 5 bases at J, with 15 bases between the two ends. CDR3 amino acids: CASSQDNYKGVDTQYF. The CDR3, as DNA: TGCGCCAGCAGCCAAGATAATTATAAGGGCGTAGATACGCAGTATTTT.

This clonotype was counted at least ten times. The chain combines TRBV5-6 with TRBJ1-1, with D possibly being TRBD1 (5 bases). The CDR3 totals 13 residues. Germline V lookup: CDR1 SGHDT, CDR2 YYEEEE. Trimming removed 4 bases from V and 8 bases from J, with 15 bases in between. CDR3 region: CASSLNRGIEAFF. The DNA for the CDR3 is TGTGCCAGCAGCCTGAACCGGGGCATCGAAGCTTTCTTT.

This clonotype was seen more than once but under ten times. Possible read error: a much larger clone is one base away. This rearrangement joins TRBV6-4 to TRBJ2-1; D is ambiguous. The CDR3 sequence is 13 residues long. The ends were cut back, 4 bases at V and 0 bases at J, with 4 bases in the middle. The germline V gene has CDR1 MRHNA and CDR2 SNTAGT. The CDR3, as DNA: TGTGCCAGCAGTGTCACCTCCTACAATGAGCAGTTCTTC. Encoded protein: CASSVTSYNEQFF.

There are a few counts of this clonotype. This chain links TRBV5-1 with TRBJ2-7; TRBD2 matches at 9 bases. With V trimmed by 0 bases and J by 4 bases, 5 bases remained unmatched. Per the germline V gene, CDR1 is SGHRS and CDR2 is YFSETQ. This CDR3 is built from 15 residues. The CDR3 here is CASSLEASGMYEQYF. CDR3 DNA sequence: TGCGCCAGCAGCTTGGAGGCTAGCGGGATGTACGAGCAGTACTTC.

This clonotype was seen many times. V is TRBV7-2 and J is TRBJ2-5; D remains unclear. Trimming pared 5 bases from V and 3 bases from J, leaving 7 bases between. The CDR3 length is 12 residues. Looked up from germline, CDR1 is SGHTA and CDR2 is FQGNSA. In DNA, the CDR3 is TGTGCCAGCAGCCCTACCAAAGAGACCCAGTACTTC. It yields the protein CASSPTKETQYF.

This clonotype was recorded many times. The chain employs TRBV27 and TRBJ1-2; TRBD1 is a possible D gene (5 bases). The CDR3 has 13 residues. The ends were cut back, 5 bases at V and 6 bases at J, with 13 bases in the middle. CDR1 and CDR2 from the germline V gene are MNHEY and SMNVEV (reference sequence). The CDR3 sequence is CASSNYWGDGYTF. CDR3 bases: TGTGCCAGCAGTAATTACTGGGGGGATGGCTACACCTTC.